This T cell receptor beta chain was documented in a study of T cell repertoires in cytomegalovirus infection. TCRdb independently ran MiXCR on the reads; one entry per CDR3 protein. The data show 150,000 to 200,000 distinct CDR3 sequences, roughly 9.8% seen once. Trimming pared 6 bases from V and 4 bases from J, leaving 13 bases between. The germline V gene has CDR1 MDHEN and CDR2 SYDVKM. The CDR3 consists of 14 residues. This clonotype has ten or more counts. The chain joins TRBV28 to TRBJ1-5; D possibly corresponds to TRBD1 (5 bases). Sequencing used PBMCs. The sequence was collected from a human donor in good health (CMV status not recorded). Some clones in this sample may be carry-over from other donors' samples. CDR3 sequence: CASRLDGGNQPQHF. The DNA of the CDR3 is TGTGCCAGCAGGCTCGATGGGGGAAATCAGCCCCAGCATTTT.